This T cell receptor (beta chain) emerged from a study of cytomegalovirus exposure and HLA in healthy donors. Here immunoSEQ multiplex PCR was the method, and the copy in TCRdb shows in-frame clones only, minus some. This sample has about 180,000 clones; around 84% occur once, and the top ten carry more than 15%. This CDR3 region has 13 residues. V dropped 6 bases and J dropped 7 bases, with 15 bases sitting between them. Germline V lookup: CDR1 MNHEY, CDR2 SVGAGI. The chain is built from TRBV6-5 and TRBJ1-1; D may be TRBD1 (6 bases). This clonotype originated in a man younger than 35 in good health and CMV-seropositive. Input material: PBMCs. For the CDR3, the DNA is TGTGCCAGCAGCCGGGGACACTTCGATGAAGCTTTCTTT. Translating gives CASSRGHFDEAFF.